The T cell receptor beta chain described here comes from a study of blood T cell repertoires in COVID-19. The table came from immunoSEQ multiplex PCR; TCRdb's copy has only in-frame clones and leaves some out. The table includes 100,000 to 150,000 clones, about 72% detected once. Per the germline V gene, CDR1 is SGHTA and CDR2 is FQGNSA. CDR3 length: 16 residues. Losses at the gene ends were 5 bases for V and 2 bases for J; bases not matched to a gene: 4. Sequencing was done on a sample of peripheral blood. J is TRBJ2-3 and V is TRBV7-2; TRBD2 agrees at 13 bases. This TCR derives from a woman aged 65 to 85 with acute or convalescent COVID-19. CDR3 DNA: TGTGCCAGCAGCCCAGGACTAGCGGGGGCCACAGATACGCAGTATTTT. It encodes CASSPGLAGATDTQYF.